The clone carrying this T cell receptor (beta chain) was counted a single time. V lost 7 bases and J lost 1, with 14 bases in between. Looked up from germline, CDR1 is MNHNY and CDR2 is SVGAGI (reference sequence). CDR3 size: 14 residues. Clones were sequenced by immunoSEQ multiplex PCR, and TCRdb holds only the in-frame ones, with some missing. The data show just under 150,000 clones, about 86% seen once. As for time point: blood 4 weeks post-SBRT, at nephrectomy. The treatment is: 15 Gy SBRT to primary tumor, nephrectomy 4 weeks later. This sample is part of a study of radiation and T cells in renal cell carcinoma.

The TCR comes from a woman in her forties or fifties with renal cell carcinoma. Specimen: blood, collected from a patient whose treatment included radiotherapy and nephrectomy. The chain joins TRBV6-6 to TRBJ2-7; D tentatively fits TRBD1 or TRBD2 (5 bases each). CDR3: CASNRDGLSYEQYF. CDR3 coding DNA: TGTGCCAGCAATCGGGACGGACTTTCCTACGAGCAGTACTTC.